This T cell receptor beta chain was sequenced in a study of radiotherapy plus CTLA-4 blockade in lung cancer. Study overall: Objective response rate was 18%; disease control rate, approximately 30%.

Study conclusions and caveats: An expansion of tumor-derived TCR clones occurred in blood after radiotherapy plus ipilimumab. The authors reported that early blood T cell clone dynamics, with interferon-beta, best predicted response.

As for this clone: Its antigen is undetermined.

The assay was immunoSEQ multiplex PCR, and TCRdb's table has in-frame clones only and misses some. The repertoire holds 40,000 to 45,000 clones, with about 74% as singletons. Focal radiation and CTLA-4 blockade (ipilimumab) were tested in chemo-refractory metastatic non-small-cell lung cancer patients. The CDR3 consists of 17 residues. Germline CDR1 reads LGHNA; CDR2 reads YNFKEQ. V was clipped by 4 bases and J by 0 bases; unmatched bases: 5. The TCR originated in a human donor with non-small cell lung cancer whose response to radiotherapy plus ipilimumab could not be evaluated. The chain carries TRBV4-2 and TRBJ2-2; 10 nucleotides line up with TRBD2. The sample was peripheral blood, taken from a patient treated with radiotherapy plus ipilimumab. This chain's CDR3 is CASSPGLAVANTGELFF. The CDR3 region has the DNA TGTGCCAGCAGCCCCGGACTAGCGGTCGCGAACACCGGGGAGCTGTTTTTT.